These 25 T cell receptor beta chains came from one sample sequenced in a study of blood T cell repertoires in COVID-19. Some clones are missing from TCRdb's copy, which holds only in-frame ones; the method was immunoSEQ multiplex PCR. This table holds some 270,000 clones, about 91% found once. Sequencing was done on a sample of PBMCs or T cells enriched from blood (not recorded which). These receptors were taken from a man aged 35-49 years who had been exposed to COVID-19.

J is TRBJ1-2 and V is TRBV10-3; the match to TRBD1 covers 11 bases. Germline CDR1 ENHRY, CDR2 SYGVKD. The CDR3 runs 16 residues. V trimming: 10 bases; J trimming: 1 base; junction bases outside the gene matches: 11. CDR3 amino acids: CATSGTGGNINYGYTF. The CDR3 bases are TGTGCCACATCCGGGACAGGGGGTAATATTAACTATGGCTACACCTTC.

The gene calls are TRBV5-1 and TRBJ1-4; D is possibly TRBD1 (6 bases). The CDR3 is made up of 14 amino acids. Germline V lookup: CDR1 SGHRS, CDR2 YFSETQ. The V end was cut by 4 bases, the J end by 3 bases, with 10 bases between. The CDR3 is CASSGGTSNEKLFF. In DNA, the CDR3 is TGCGCCAGCAGCGGTGGGACATCTAATGAAAAACTGTTTTTT.

This clone occurred once. V usage is TRBV7-3 and J usage is TRBJ2-1; TRBD2 matches 9 bases. The J segment lost 9 bases and the V segment lost 3 bases, leaving 12 bases of the junction unmatched. The CDR3 has 16 amino acids. The V gene's germline CDR1 is SGHTA and CDR2 FQGTGA. For the CDR3, the DNA is TGTGCCAGCAGCTTGCTTAGCGGGAGTCAGGGCGGTGAGCAGTTCTTC. It is translated as CASSLLSGSQGGEQFF.

V gene TRBV5-1 combines with J gene TRBJ2-1, with unresolved D. The germline CDR1 and CDR2 sequences are SGHRS and YFSETQ. V lost 1 base to trimming and J lost 0 bases, with 11 bases between them. The CDR3 contains 16 residues. The CDR3 nucleotides read TGCGCCAGCAGCTTGAATGAGGTGAGCTCCTACAATGAGCAGTTCTTC. It is translated as CASSLNEVSSYNEQFF.

J is TRBJ1-5 and V is TRBV9; D gene unclear. The CDR3 contains 13 residues. Per the germline V gene, CDR1 is SGDLS and CDR2 is YYNGEE. V lost 4 bases, J lost 0 bases, and 5 bases lay in between. The CDR3 loop is CASSTYSNQPQHF. CDR3 coding DNA: TGTGCCAGCAGCACCTATAGCAATCAGCCCCAGCATTTT.

The chain is built from TRBV27 and TRBJ2-2, with 7 bases identical to TRBD1. Germline assignment: CDR1 MNHEY and CDR2 SMNVEV (reference sequence). V was clipped by 6 bases and J by 0 bases; unmatched bases: 4. The CDR3 covers 15 residues. This chain's CDR3 is CASRRTGANTGELFF. CDR3 bases: TGTGCCAGCAGACGGACAGGCGCGAACACCGGGGAGCTGTTTTTT.

As concerns this clone: Sequence at one end of the junction differs from germline and may be a read error. The gene calls are TRBV28 and TRBJ1-2; TRBD1 matches at 9 bases. The CDR3 is made up of 14 amino acids. Germline V lookup: CDR1 MDHEN, CDR2 SYDVKM. The CDR3 loop is CASSAQDRGYDYTF. The CDR3 nucleotides read TGTGCCAGCAGTGCCCAGGACAGGGGCTATGACTACACCTTC.

The chain employs TRBV9 and TRBJ1-2; weak D call: TRBD1 (6 bases). CDR3 length: 13 residues. Per germline, CDR1 SGDLS and CDR2 YYNGEE. V lost 3 bases and J 11 bases, leaving 17 bases between the germline ends. The DNA for the CDR3 is TGTGCCAGCAGCGCTGGGGACATTTCTGGGTACACCTTC. This translates into CASSAGDISGYTF.

The genes are TRBV11-2 and TRBJ1-1; D is perhaps TRBD1 (5 bases). CDR1 is SGHAT and CDR2 is FQNNGV in the germline V gene. The CDR3 sequence is 13 residues long. Trimming stripped 4 bases from V and 6 bases from J, with 12 bases between. CDR3 sequence reads: CASSSQGRSEAFF. The CDR3 DNA follows: TGTGCCAGCAGCTCCCAGGGTAGGTCTGAAGCTTTCTTT.

The chain couples TRBV6-6 to TRBJ1-5, with D possibly TRBD1 on 5 matching bases. V was pared by 6 bases and J by 4 bases, with 16 bases between. Germline V gene lookup returns CDR1 MNHNY and CDR2 SVGAGI (reference sequence). The CDR3 is 15 residues long. CDR3 protein: CASSHRTAGNQPQHF. CDR3 bases: TGTGCCAGCAGCCACCGGACCGCAGGGAATCAGCCCCAGCATTTT.

This clone was found once. The rearrangement uses TRBV5-4 and TRBJ2-7, with D maybe TRBD2 (6 bases). The V and J ends lost 5 bases and 3 bases respectively, with 15 bases between them. The V gene's germline CDR1 is SGHNT and CDR2 YYREEE (reference sequence). The CDR3 length is 14 residues. The CDR3 loop reads CASRQAGDNYEQYF. CDR3 nucleotides: TGTGCCAGCAGGCAAGCGGGCGACAACTACGAGCAGTACTTC. The full variable domain, in which reference TRBV5-4 and TRBJ2-7 provide the parts outside the CDR3, is ETGVTQSPTHLIKTRGQQVTLRCSSQSGHNTVSWYQQALGQGPQFIFQYYREEENGRGNFPPRFSGLQFPNYSSELNVNALELDDSALYLCASRQAGDNYEQYFGPGTRLTVT.

The V and J genes are TRBV5-1 and TRBJ1-1; TRBD1 matches 7 bases. This CDR3 contains 16 residues. Trimming took 4 bases from V and 6 from J; bases not matched to a gene: 15. The germline gives CDR1 SGHRS, CDR2 YFSETQ. In DNA form, the CDR3 reads TGCGCCAGCAGCCCTTACCTTAGCAGGGGGAGGTCTGAAGCTTTCTTT. The encoded protein is CASSPYLSRGRSEAFF.

The J gene is TRBJ2-5, the V gene TRBV5-1, with 8 bases that match TRBD2. The CDR3 covers 14 residues. Germline V lookup: CDR1 SGHRS, CDR2 YFSETQ. J was trimmed by 3 bases and V by 4 bases; bases with no gene match: 5. CDR3 nucleotide sequence: TGCGCCAGCAGCCCAAGGACTAGCAAAGAGACCCAGTACTTC. This translates into CASSPRTSKETQYF. The full variable domain, rest sourced from reference TRBV5-1 and TRBJ2-5, is KAGVTQTPRYLIKTRGQQVTLSCSPISGHRSVSWYQQTPGQGLQFLFEYFSETQRNKGNFPGRFSGRQFSNSRSEMNVSTLELGDSALYLCASSPRTSKETQYFGPGTRLLVL.

The chain uses TRBV27 and TRBJ2-7; 14 nucleotides agree with TRBD2. V dropped 1 base and J dropped 7; count of bases not matched to a gene: 6. The CDR3 consists of 16 residues. CDR1 MNHEY and CDR2 SMNVEV come from the germline V gene (reference sequence). The chain's CDR3 is CASSLFGTSGSGEQYF. The CDR3 nucleotides read TGTGCCAGCAGTTTATTTGGGACTAGCGGGAGCGGGGAGCAGTACTTC.

This chain uses TRBV14 with TRBJ2-1; 8 nucleotides line up with TRBD2. Per germline, CDR1 SGHDN and CDR2 FVKESK. J was trimmed by 0 bases and V by 3 bases; bases with no gene match: 7. The CDR3 consists of 17 residues. The CDR3 DNA sequence: TGTGCCAGCAGCCATTTCATTAGCGGGACCTCCTACAATGAGCAGTTCTTC. Amino acid sequence: CASSHFISGTSYNEQFF.

The chain carries TRBV19 and TRBJ1-1; D is uncertain. The germline V gene has CDR1 LNHDA and CDR2 SQIVND (reference sequence). There are 14 residues in the CDR3. Trimming left V 3 bases short and J 5 bases short, with 13 bases between. The CDR3 sequence is CASSMMYSETEAFF. The DNA for the CDR3 is TGTGCCAGTAGTATGATGTATTCGGAGACTGAAGCTTTCTTT.

The rearrangement links TRBV28 to TRBJ1-1; maybe TRBD1 (5 bases). This CDR3 contains 13 residues. V lost 4 bases, J lost 0 bases, and 6 bases lay in between. CDR1 MDHEN and CDR2 SYDVKM come from the germline V gene. DNA for the CDR3: TGTGCCAGCAGTTCGGGGGTGAACACTGAAGCTTTCTTT. This translates into CASSSGVNTEAFF.

The chain employs TRBV11-1 and TRBJ1-2; TRBD1 is a possible D gene (6 bases). V dropped 5 bases and J dropped 5 bases, with 18 bases sitting between them. This CDR3 has 15 residues. Germline loops: CDR1 SGHAT, CDR2 FQDESV (reference sequence). This chain's CDR3 is CASSRNPGGQYGYTF. The CDR3 region has the DNA TGTGCCAGCAGCCGGAACCCGGGGGGACAATATGGCTACACCTTC.

V usage is TRBV7-3 and J usage is TRBJ1-2, with TRBD1 matching over 7 bases. This CDR3 is built from 13 residues. V lost 2 bases and J lost 4; bases outside the gene matches: 1. Germline CDR1 reads SGHTA; CDR2 reads FQGTGA. CDR3 DNA: TGTGCCAGCAGCTTATCAGGGGGCTATGGCTACACCTTC. It translates to CASSLSGGYGYTF.

The chain has TRBV21-1 and TRBJ1-1. TRBV21-1 is given as a pseudogene. The CDR3 has 14 residues. The CDR3 DNA is TGTGCCAGCAGTAAAAGCGTAGGACGGAGGCAAGCTTTCTTT. It encodes CASSKSVGRRQAFF.

The genes are TRBV9 and TRBJ2-5, with 9 bases matching TRBD2. The germline CDR1 and CDR2 sequences are SGDLS and YYNGEE. V was pared by 0 bases and J by 5 bases, with 11 bases of the junction left unmatched. This CDR3 has 17 residues. The chain's CDR3 is CASSVAPISGRGETQYF. In DNA, the CDR3 is TGTGCCAGCAGCGTAGCCCCCATTAGCGGGAGAGGTGAGACCCAGTACTTC.

The V call is TRBV6-5, the J call TRBJ2-7; 7 bases are a match to TRBD1. Trimming removed 6 bases from V and 6 bases from J; junction bases left unmatched: 8. The CDR3 has 13 amino acids. Germline lookup yields CDR1 MNHEY and CDR2 SVGAGI. The CDR3 sequence is CASRPGGLAEQYF. The CDR3 DNA reads as TGTGCCAGCAGGCCAGGGGGATTAGCCGAGCAGTACTTC.

The rearrangement joins TRBV9 to TRBJ2-3; 8 bases map to TRBD2. Germline trimming cut 3 bases from V and 1 base from J; bases unmatched to any gene: 1. This CDR3 contains 14 residues. Germline V gives CDR1 SGDLS, CDR2 YYNGEE. This CDR3 reads CASSAGGGTDTQYF. In DNA form, the CDR3 reads TGTGCCAGCAGCGCGGGGGGGGGCACAGATACGCAGTATTTT.

The rearrangement joins TRBV27 to TRBJ2-7; TRBD1 matches at 7 bases. The germline gives CDR1 MNHEY, CDR2 SMNVEV (reference sequence). This CDR3 region has 13 residues. The ends lost 5 bases at V and 7 bases at J; junction bases unmatched: 8. The CDR3 region has the DNA TGTGCCAGCAGTCGTGACAGGGCTGGAGAGCAGTACTTC. It codes for CASSRDRAGEQYF.

This rearrangement joins TRBV19 to TRBJ1-2; perhaps TRBD1 as D (5 bases). The CDR3 spans 16 residues. The germline CDR1 and CDR2 sequences are LNHDA and SQIVND (reference sequence). Between the trimmed V and J ends, which lost 1 base and 0 bases, there was a span of 12 bases. CDR3 amino acids: CASSIAGLTANYGYTF. The CDR3 DNA follows: TGTGCCAGTAGTATAGCCGGGCTGACAGCTAACTATGGCTACACCTTC.